The source of this T cell receptor (beta chain) is a study of blood T cell repertoires in COVID-19. The germline gives CDR1 SEHNR, CDR2 FQNEAQ (reference sequence). V lost 5 bases and J 4 bases, leaving 15 bases between the germline ends. The CDR3 runs 14 residues. Sequencing used immunoSEQ multiplex PCR; TCRdb keeps in-frame clones, though not all of them. Seen here are 190,000 or so clones, around 80% observed once, and the top ten hold approximately 13%. What was sequenced was peripheral blood. The rearrangement uses TRBV7-9 and TRBJ2-7; perhaps TRBD1 as D (6 bases). The receptor was isolated from a man aged 45-65 years who had recovered from COVID-19. The CDR3 protein is CASSPRTAHYEQYF. In nucleotides, the CDR3 is TGTGCCAGCAGCCCGCGGACAGCCCATTACGAGCAGTACTTC.